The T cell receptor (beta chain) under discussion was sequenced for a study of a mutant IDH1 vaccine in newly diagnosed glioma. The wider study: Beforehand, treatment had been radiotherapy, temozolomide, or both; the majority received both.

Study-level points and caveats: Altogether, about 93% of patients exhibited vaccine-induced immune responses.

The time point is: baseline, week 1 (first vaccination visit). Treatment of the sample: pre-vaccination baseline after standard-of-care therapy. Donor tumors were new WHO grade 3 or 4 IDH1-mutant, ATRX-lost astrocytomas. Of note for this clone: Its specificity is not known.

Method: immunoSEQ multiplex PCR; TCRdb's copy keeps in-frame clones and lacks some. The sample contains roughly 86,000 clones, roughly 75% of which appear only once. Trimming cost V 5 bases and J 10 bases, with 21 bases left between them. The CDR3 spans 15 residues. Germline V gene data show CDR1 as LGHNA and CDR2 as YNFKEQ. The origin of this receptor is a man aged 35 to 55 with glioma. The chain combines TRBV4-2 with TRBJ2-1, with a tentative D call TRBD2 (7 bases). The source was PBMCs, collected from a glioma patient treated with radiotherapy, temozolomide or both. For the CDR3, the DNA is TGTGCCAGCAGCGGTGGGGGGCGGGAGTCCGCGGAGCAGTTCTTC. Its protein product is CASSGGGRESAEQFF.